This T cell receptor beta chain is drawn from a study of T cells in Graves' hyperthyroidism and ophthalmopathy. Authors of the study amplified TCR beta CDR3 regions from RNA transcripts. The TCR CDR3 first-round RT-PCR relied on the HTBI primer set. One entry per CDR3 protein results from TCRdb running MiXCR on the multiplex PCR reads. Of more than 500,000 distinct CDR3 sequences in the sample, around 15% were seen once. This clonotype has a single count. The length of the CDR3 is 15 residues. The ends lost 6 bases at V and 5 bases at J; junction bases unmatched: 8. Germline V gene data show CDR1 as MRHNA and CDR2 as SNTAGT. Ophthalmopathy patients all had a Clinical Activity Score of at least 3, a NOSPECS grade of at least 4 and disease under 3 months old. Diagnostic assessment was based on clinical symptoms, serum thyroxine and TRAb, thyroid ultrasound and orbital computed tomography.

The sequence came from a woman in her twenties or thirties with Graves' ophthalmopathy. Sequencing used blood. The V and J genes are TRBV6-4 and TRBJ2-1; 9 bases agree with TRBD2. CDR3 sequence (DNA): TGTGCCAGCAGCGTTCTAGCGGGAACAAACAATGAGCAGTTCTTC. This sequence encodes CASSVLAGTNNEQFF.